The TCR beta chain under discussion was sequenced for a study of technical replicates of blood from a handful of donors. This clone was recorded once. Repertoires were generated with immunoSEQ multiplex PCR, while TCRdb's copy carries only in-frame clones and drops some. The profile shows 91,000 or so clones, approximately 94% of them singletons. V lost 2 bases to trimming and J lost 0 bases, with 8 bases between them. The CDR3 extends over 14 amino acids. The germline V gene has CDR1 MNHEY and CDR2 SMNVEV (reference sequence). This rearrangement joins TRBV27 to TRBJ2-7, with D maybe TRBD1 (6 bases). The material sequenced was T cells isolated from PBMCs. The receptor was derived from a human donor in good health. CDR3 protein: CASSLRDISYEQYF. The CDR3, as DNA: TGTGCCAGCAGTTTAAGGGACATCTCCTACGAGCAGTACTTC.